What follows are 20 T cell receptor beta chains derived from one specimen sequenced in a study of tumor-infiltrating lymphocytes in primary liver carcinoma. Synthesis of TCR beta cDNA was carried out from around 540 ng total RNA with a constant-region primer. Slightly modified ARM-PCR served as the procedure for the TCR beta libraries. These libraries came from three rounds of nested multiplex PCR. The opening two PCR rounds, ten to eleven cycles each, paired TRBV1-TRBV30 forward primers with a C-beta reverse primer. Using its own MiXCR run on the multiplex PCR reads, TCRdb lists one record per CDR3 protein. Among 300,000 to 400,000 distinct CDR3 sequences listed, less than 65% were seen once. Germline DNA was also extracted, with blood RNA taken from unsorted whole blood. The sample consisted of peripheral blood. The receptors were sampled from a man aged 35 to 55 with primary liver carcinoma and hepatitis B virus infection.

Of note for this clonotype: A much bigger clone sits one base away, suggesting this may be a read error. J is TRBJ2-1 and V is TRBV6-6, with no clear D. The CDR3 has 13 amino acids. The V gene's germline CDR1 is MNHNY and CDR2 SVGAGI (reference sequence). V was shortened by 2 bases and J by 5 bases, with 7 bases between the two germline ends. The CDR3 reads CASSYTADNEQFF. CDR3 sequence (DNA): TGTGCCAGCAGTTACACTGCGGACAATGAGCAGTTCTTC.

This clonotype has at least ten counts. The J gene is TRBJ2-7, the V gene TRBV4-1; 12 bases are shared with TRBD2. J was trimmed by 3 bases and V by 1 base; bases with no gene match: 1. From germline, CDR1 is MGHRA and CDR2 YSYEKL. CDR3 size: 15 residues. The CDR3: CASSQGTSGNYEQYF. CDR3 bases: TGCGCCAGCAGCCAAGGGACTAGCGGGAACTACGAGCAGTACTTC.

This clonotype was seen ten or more times. A much larger clone differs from this one at a single base, so this may be a read error. Because the CDR3 is missing its conserved closing phenylalanine or tryptophan, this is likely a read error. The V and J genes are TRBV11-2 and TRBJ2-1; possible D gene TRBD2, 5 bases. V was trimmed by 5 bases and J by 9 bases, leaving 14 bases between them. The germline gives CDR1 SGHAT, CDR2 FQNNGV. The length of the CDR3 is 13 residues. The CDR3: CASSRGRSGEQFS. The DNA of the CDR3 is TGTGCCAGCAGCCGCGGCCGAAGCGGTGAGCAGTTCTCC.

Regarding this clonotype: An end of the junction differs from the germline gene, which may be a read error. This chain connects TRBV6-5 to TRBJ1-1, with D perhaps TRBD1 (5 bases). Germline V gene sequence: CDR1 MNHEY, CDR2 SVGAGI. The CDR3 loop spans 11 amino acids. The CDR3 DNA is TGTACCAGCACGAACGGGGGGGTAGCTTTCTTT. This encodes CTSTNGGVAFF.

This clonotype was observed many times. The chain links TRBV29-1 to TRBJ1-1; D is uncertain. Trimming removed 3 bases at V and 0 bases at J, with 8 bases between. Germline loops: CDR1 SQVTM, CDR2 ANQGSEA. The CDR3 runs 13 residues. As DNA, the CDR3 is TGCAGCGTTGAGGGCAGTTTGAACACTGAAGCTTTCTTT. Translating it yields CSVEGSLNTEAFF.

This clonotype turned up a few times. A junction boundary mismatches the germline segment, possibly from a read error. CDR3 bases: TGCGCCAGCAGCCAAGATGAGGACAGGCCTCTTCTGAACACTGAAGTTTTCTTT. The encoded protein is CASSQDEDRPLLNTEVFF. This chain uses TRBV4-1 with TRBJ1-1; 7 nucleotides match TRBD1. Per the germline V gene, CDR1 is MGHRA and CDR2 is YSYEKL. This CDR3 has 18 residues.

This clonotype was recorded only once. The V call is TRBV11-2, the J call TRBJ2-7, with D possibly matching TRBD2 (5 bases). This CDR3 spans 15 amino acids. V lost 5 bases, J lost 0 bases, and 14 bases lay in between. The germline gives CDR1 SGHAT, CDR2 FQNNGV. As DNA, the CDR3 is TGTGCCAGCAGCGACTGGCGGGCGGCCTCCTACGAGCAGTACTTC. Its translation is CASSDWRAASYEQYF.

Comments on this clonotype: One base away lies a much larger clone, so this may be a sequencing read error. This chain connects TRBV12-3 or TRBV12-4 to TRBJ1-2; D is unresolved. The V and J ends lost 2 bases and 7 bases respectively, with 11 bases between them. The CDR3 covers 13 residues. The CDR3 DNA sequence: TGTGCCAGCAGTTTATGGGGTCCAGGTGGCTACACCTTC. Protein: CASSLWGPGGYTF.

Comments on this clonotype: A read error may be the cause here, since a much bigger clone is one base away. The chain recombines TRBV10-3 with TRBJ2-3; TRBD1 or TRBD2 may be the D gene (5 bases each). The V gene lost 2 bases and the J gene lost 3 bases, with 15 bases spanning the gap. Germline V lookup: CDR1 ENHRY, CDR2 SYGVKD. The CDR3 has 16 residues. CDR3 residues: CAISERQGTQTDTQYF. The CDR3 DNA reads TGTGCCATCAGTGAGCGACAAGGGACGCAGACAGATACGCAGTATTTT.

This chain links TRBV5-1 with TRBJ1-3; D unclear. V was clipped by 5 bases and J by 0 bases, with 12 bases between them. CDR1 is SGHRS, CDR2 YFSETQ, per germline. The CDR3 is made up of 15 amino acids. CDR3 sequence: CASRSESHSGNTIYF. The CDR3 DNA follows: TGCGCCAGCAGATCGGAAAGCCACTCTGGAAACACCATATATTTT.

A note on this clonotype: A much larger clone lies a single base off, so this may be a read error. The chain recombines TRBV12-3 or TRBV12-4 with TRBJ1-1; TRBD1 matches 9 bases. The CDR3 loop spans 13 amino acids. V lost 6 bases to trimming and J lost 8 bases; unmatched junction nucleotides: 7. As DNA, the CDR3 is TGTGCCAGCAGCAATACAGGGGGCTGGGAAGCTTTCTTT. Its translation: CASSNTGGWEAFF.

Concerning this clonotype itself: Possible read error: a much larger clone is one base away. The chain joins TRBV29-1 to TRBJ2-1; no definite D call. CDR1 and CDR2 (germline): SQVTM, ANQGSEA. There are 13 residues in the CDR3. V was clipped by 7 bases and J by 13 bases, with 23 bases between them. The CDR3 reads CSAGMVVTPHQFF. The CDR3 DNA reads TGCAGCGCTGGAATGGTTGTCACCCCACATCAGTTCTTC.

This chain joins TRBV5-1 and TRBJ2-7; 10 nucleotides match TRBD1. The CDR3 is 15 amino acids. J lost 3 bases, V lost 2 bases, and 5 bases had no gene match. CDR1 is SGHRS, CDR2 YFSETQ, per germline. In DNA, the CDR3 is TGCGCCAGCAGCTTCTCGCGGGACAGGGGCTACGAGCAGTACTTC. Its translation is CASSFSRDRGYEQYF.

To note about this clonotype: A much more abundant neighbour one base away suggests this may be a read error. CDR3: CATSQVDRYYEQYF. The CDR3 region has the DNA TGCGCCACCAGCCAAGTAGATAGGTACTACGAGCAGTACTTC. This sequence joins TRBV4-3 and TRBJ2-7; D is unclear. This CDR3 is built from 14 residues. The germline V gene encodes CDR1 LGHNA and CDR2 YSLEER.

About this clonotype: A much larger clonotype is one base distant, so this may be a read error. The chain combines TRBV6-2 or TRBV6-3 with TRBJ2-7, with D possibly TRBD2 on 6 matching bases. The germline V and J ends were trimmed by 5 bases and 9 bases, with 17 bases remaining between them. CDR3 length: 13 residues. From germline, CDR1 is MNHEY and CDR2 SVGEGT. The CDR3 sequence: CASSRDSLGMQYF. The CDR3 DNA follows: TGTGCCAGCAGTCGGGACTCCCTGGGAATGCAGTACTTC.

Ten or more counts support this clonotype. The gene calls are TRBV6-6 and TRBJ2-1; 9 bases fit TRBD2. The CDR3 is made up of 16 amino acids. The V gene's germline CDR1 is MNHNY and CDR2 SVGAGI (reference sequence). V lost 0 bases to trimming and J lost 8 bases; unmatched junction nucleotides: 8. The chain's CDR3 is CASSYSTAGGVHEQFF. The CDR3 DNA follows: TGTGCCAGCAGTTACTCGACAGCGGGAGGAGTACATGAGCAGTTCTTC.

Note on this clonotype: A read error may explain this, as a much larger clone is one base away. This chain uses TRBV4-2 with TRBJ2-1; TRBD2 aligns across 7 bases. CDR1 LGHNA and CDR2 YNFKEQ come from the germline V gene. This CDR3 comprises 15 residues. The V gene end was trimmed by 0 bases and the J gene end by 7 bases; junction bases not matched to a gene: 6. CDR3 DNA: TGTGCCAGCAGCCAAGAGTCCCGGACTAGTAATGAGCAGTTCTTC. Amino acids: CASSQESRTSNEQFF.

This clonotype was picked up a small number of times. The chain carries TRBV5-6 and TRBJ2-2, with a weak D call TRBD2 (5 bases). CDR1 and CDR2 (germline): SGHDT, YYEEEE. V lost 4 bases, J lost 4 bases, and 14 bases lay in between. The length of the CDR3 is 15 residues. The chain's CDR3 is CASSPRVSGTGELFF. The CDR3 DNA reads as TGTGCCAGCAGCCCTCGGGTAAGCGGCACCGGGGAGCTGTTTTTT.

Concerning this clonotype: The junction does not match germline at one end; this may be a read error. The chain recombines TRBV5-5 with TRBJ1-3; no firm D call. CDR3 size: 15 residues. Germline V lookup: CDR1 SGHKS, CDR2 YYEKEE (reference sequence). CDR3 sequence (DNA): TGTGCCAACAGCTTCGTATGGGACTCTGGAAACACCATATATTTT. Encoded protein: CANSFVWDSGNTIYF.

The V and J genes are TRBV6-5 and TRBJ2-5, with 8 bases identical to TRBD1. Losses at the gene ends were 4 bases for V and 5 bases for J; bases not matched to a gene: 9. Germline lookup yields CDR1 MNHEY and CDR2 SVGAGI. CDR3 length equals 15 residues. CDR3 DNA sequence: TGTGCCAGCAGTTCGCCGACAGGGGATGTGGAGACCCAGTACTTC. Its protein product is CASSSPTGDVETQYF.